The 30 T cell receptor beta chains listed next were all sequenced from one sample in a study of human CD8 memory T cell subsets. Scientists made TCR beta libraries using UMI-labeled 5' RACE. TCRdb reworked the 5' RACE reads into one entry per CDR3 protein, no DNA. With thousands of distinct CDR3 sequences in the sample, the ten largest clones hold around 33%. The specimen was CD8+ effector memory T cells (TEM) sorted from PBMCs. Subset noted: effector memory CD8 T cells, CCR7- CD45RO+ CD95+. The origin of the receptors is a human donor in good health.

The chain carries TRBV7-8 and TRBJ2-5; TCRdb picks TRBD1, but there is no DNA to check that call. Germline V lookup: CDR1 SGHVS, CDR2 FQNEAQ. This CDR3 has 15 residues. The CDR3 region is CASNPRQDPQETQYF.

This clonotype is labeled medium-sized based on frequency. This CDR3 is CASSPWGSNEQFF. The chain couples TRBV18 to TRBJ2-1. Germline V CDR1 and CDR2: KGHSH, LQKENI. This CDR3 has 13 amino acids.

The rearrangement links TRBV7-9 to TRBJ2-1. The CDR3 is 15 amino acids. Germline CDR1 is SEHNR and CDR2 is FQNEAQ (reference sequence). The CDR3 protein is CASSLSDSGYNEQFF.

The chain joins TRBV28 to TRBJ2-3. This CDR3 has 13 amino acids. Germline CDR1 reads MDHEN; CDR2 reads SYDVKM. CDR3: CASSFGYPNTQYF.

The chain links TRBV14 to TRBJ2-7; lacking DNA, the TRBD1 call made by TCRdb goes unchecked. The CDR3 has 14 amino acids. The germline gives CDR1 SGHDN, CDR2 FVKESK. CDR3 region: CASSQVGGHNEQYF. The full variable domain, in which reference TRBV14 and TRBJ2-7 provide the parts outside the CDR3, is EAGVTQFPSHSVIEKGQTVTLRCDPISGHDNLYWYRRVMGKEIKFLLHFVKESKQDESGMPNNRFLAERTGGTYSTLKVQPAELEDSGVYFCASSQVGGHNEQYFGPGTRLTVT.

The rearrangement links TRBV7-8 to TRBJ2-5; absent DNA, TCRdb's TRBD1 call cannot be checked. The CDR3 is made up of 14 amino acids. The V gene's germline CDR1 is SGHVS and CDR2 FQNEAQ. The CDR3 spells CASSLVGGSETQYF.

V and J are TRBV5-1 and TRBJ2-7; TCRdb designates TRBD1, a call that cannot be tested without DNA. The V gene's germline CDR1 is SGHRS and CDR2 YFSETQ. This CDR3 is built from 12 residues. This CDR3 reads CASRPGAGEQYF.

By frequency, this clonotype is medium-sized. This chain uses TRBV28 with TRBJ1-4; TCRdb's D call, TRBD1, is unchecked because there is no DNA. The CDR3 is 18 residues long. CDR1 MDHEN and CDR2 SYDVKM come from the germline V gene. CDR3 region: CASSSGQGAIRANEKLFF. Complete variable domain (other parts from reference TRBV28 and TRBJ1-4): DVKVTQSSRYLVKRTGEKVFLECVQDMDHENMFWYRQDPGLGLRLIYFSYDVKMKEKGDIPEGYSVSREKKERFSLILESASTNQTSMYLCASSSGQGAIRANEKLFFGSGTQLSVL.

The chain recombines TRBV4-1 with TRBJ2-7; with no DNA, the TCRdb D assignment of TRBD1 cannot be verified. The CDR3 is made up of 13 amino acids. Germline values: CDR1 MGHRA, CDR2 YSYEKL. Here the CDR3 reads CASSYRTGYEQYF.

The chain combines TRBV18 with TRBJ2-2. The CDR3 loop spans 12 amino acids. Germline CDR1 and CDR2: KGHSH and LQKENI. The chain's CDR3 is CASSPISGELFF.

V and J are TRBV12-3 or TRBV12-4 and TRBJ1-1; TCRdb's D call, TRBD1, is unchecked because there is no DNA. The CDR3 is made up of 15 amino acids. The CDR3 sequence is CASSNTGTGGTEAFF.

This chain's CDR3 is CSAMARDSFSYEQYF. This chain connects TRBV20-1 to TRBJ2-7; no DNA is available, so the TRBD1 call from TCRdb remains unchecked. In germline, CDR1 is DFQATT, CDR2 SNEGSKA (reference sequence). The CDR3 loop spans 15 amino acids.

The chain is built from TRBV6-4 and TRBJ2-3. CDR1 and CDR2 (germline): MRHNA, SNTAGT. The CDR3 extends over 14 amino acids. The CDR3: CASSEGLAPDTQYF.

The V and J genes are TRBV20-1 and TRBJ2-3; TCRdb picks TRBD1, but there is no DNA to check that call. Germline V gives CDR1 DFQATT, CDR2 SNEGSKA (reference sequence). The length of the CDR3 is 15 residues. CDR3 region: CSAREGSGDTDTQYF.

V and J are TRBV20-1 and TRBJ2-1; absent DNA, TCRdb's TRBD2 call cannot be checked. The germline V gene encodes CDR1 DFQATT and CDR2 SNEGSKA (reference sequence). The CDR3 is 12 amino acids. CDR3 sequence: CAALAGELEQFF.

The gene calls are TRBV27 and TRBJ2-1; TCRdb's assignment of TRBD2 cannot be checked, as there is no DNA. CDR1 is MNHEY, CDR2 SMNVEV, per germline (reference sequence). This CDR3 has 14 residues. The CDR3 reads CASGASAPYNEQFF.

The V and J genes are TRBV28 and TRBJ2-5; TCRdb proposes TRBD1, but this gene call is untestable without DNA. The CDR3 is 15 residues long. The V gene's germline CDR1 is MDHEN and CDR2 SYDVKM. The CDR3 loop is CASNHLRTGEETQYF.

The chain uses TRBV3-1 and TRBJ2-3; the D gene TCRdb calls, TRBD2, cannot be checked with no DNA. This CDR3 spans 15 amino acids. Germline CDR1 is LGHDT and CDR2 is YNNKEL (reference sequence). This CDR3 is CASSQSGSSRDTQYF.

This rearrangement joins TRBV7-3 to TRBJ2-1; TCRdb designates TRBD1, a call that cannot be tested without DNA. Germline-derived CDR1 and CDR2 are SGHTA and FQGTGA. The CDR3 totals 15 residues. CDR3 sequence reads: CASSLNQGAYNEQFF.

This chain joins TRBV11-2 and TRBJ1-2; TCRdb's D call, TRBD1, is unchecked because there is no DNA. The CDR3 runs to 15 residues. Germline CDR1 SGHAT, CDR2 FQNNGV. The CDR3 loop is CASSLDGQGVDGYTF. The whole variable domain, filled in from reference TRBV11-2 and TRBJ1-2, reads EAGVAQSPRYKIIEKRQSVAFWCNPISGHATLYWYQQILGQGPKLLIQFQNNGVVDDSQLPKDRFSAERLKGVDSTLKIQPAKLEDSAVYLCASSLDGQGVDGYTFGSGTRLTVV.

The rearrangement uses TRBV10-1 and TRBJ2-3; TCRdb picks TRBD1, but there is no DNA to check that call. This CDR3 comprises 15 residues. Per the germline V gene, CDR1 is WNHNN and CDR2 is SYGVQD (reference sequence). This CDR3 reads CASSEGQGEADTQYF.

This clonotype shows up as medium-sized by frequency. V and J are TRBV7-9 and TRBJ2-3; checking the TCRdb D call of TRBD2 is not possible without DNA. Germline V lookup: CDR1 SEHNR, CDR2 FQNEAQ (reference sequence). This CDR3 has 16 residues. CDR3 residues: CASSSQSRDGADTQYF.

V and J are TRBV28 and TRBJ2-7. The CDR3 totals 13 residues. CDR1 is MDHEN and CDR2 is SYDVKM in the germline V gene. The CDR3 spells CASSLDQAYEQYF.

In terms of frequency, this clonotype is medium-sized. This rearrangement joins TRBV20-1 to TRBJ2-7; the D call of TRBD2 rests on TCRdb alone, since no DNA is present to check it. The V gene's germline CDR1 is DFQATT and CDR2 SNEGSKA (reference sequence). The CDR3 runs 13 residues. CDR3 in amino acids: CSARVAGSYEQYF.

CDR3 loop: CASSEGSAHTDTQYF. V usage is TRBV6-4 and J usage is TRBJ2-3; lacking DNA, the TRBD1 call made by TCRdb goes unchecked. The CDR3 sequence is 15 residues long. Per the germline V gene, CDR1 is MRHNA and CDR2 is SNTAGT.

V and J are TRBV6-4 and TRBJ2-3; TCRdb returns TRBD1, unconfirmable since there is no DNA. The CDR3 is made up of 15 amino acids. Germline V gene lookup returns CDR1 MRHNA and CDR2 SNTAGT. The CDR3 protein is CASSDGTGGTDTQYF.

V gene TRBV5-1 combines with J gene TRBJ2-7; TCRdb proposes TRBD1, but this gene call is untestable without DNA. This CDR3 spans 13 amino acids. The germline V gene encodes CDR1 SGHRS and CDR2 YFSETQ. CDR3 sequence: CASGRGTAYEQYF.

The chain carries TRBV18 and TRBJ2-1; TCRdb gives TRBD1 as the D gene, but with no DNA this cannot be confirmed. Germline CDR1 KGHSH, CDR2 LQKENI. CDR3 length: 16 amino acids. CDR3 residues: CASSPAPGPSYNEQFF.

The chain carries TRBV5-6 and TRBJ2-7; TCRdb's assignment of TRBD2 cannot be checked, as there is no DNA. This CDR3 has 13 amino acids. Germline V gene sequence: CDR1 SGHDT, CDR2 YYEEEE. The CDR3 is CASSLTRAYEQYF. Together with reference TRBV5-6 and TRBJ2-7, the CDR3 gives the full variable domain: DAGVTQSPTHLIKTRGQQVTLRCSPKSGHDTVSWYQQALGQGPQFIFQYYEEEERQRGNFPDRFSGHQFPNYSSELNVNALLLGDSALYLCASSLTRAYEQYFGPGTRLTVT.

The rearrangement uses TRBV27 and TRBJ2-1; the D gene TCRdb calls, TRBD2, cannot be checked with no DNA. CDR1 and CDR2 from the germline V gene are MNHEY and SMNVEV (reference sequence). The CDR3 length is 15 residues. The CDR3 sequence is CASSISTSGYNEQFF.